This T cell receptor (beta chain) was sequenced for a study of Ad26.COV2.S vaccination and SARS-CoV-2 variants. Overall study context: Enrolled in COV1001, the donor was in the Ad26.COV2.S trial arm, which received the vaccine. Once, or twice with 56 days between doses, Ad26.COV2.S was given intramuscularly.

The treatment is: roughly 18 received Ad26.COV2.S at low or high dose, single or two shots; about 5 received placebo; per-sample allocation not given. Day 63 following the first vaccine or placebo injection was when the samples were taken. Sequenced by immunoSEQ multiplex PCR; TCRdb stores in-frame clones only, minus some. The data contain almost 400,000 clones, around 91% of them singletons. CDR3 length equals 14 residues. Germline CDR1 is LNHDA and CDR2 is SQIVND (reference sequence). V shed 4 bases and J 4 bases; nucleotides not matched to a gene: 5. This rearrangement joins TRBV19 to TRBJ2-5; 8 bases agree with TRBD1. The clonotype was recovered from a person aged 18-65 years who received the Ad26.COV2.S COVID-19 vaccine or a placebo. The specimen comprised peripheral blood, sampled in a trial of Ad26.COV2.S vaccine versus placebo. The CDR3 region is CASSRTGSGETQYF. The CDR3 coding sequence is TGTGCCAGTAGTAGGACAGGGTCGGGAGAGACCCAGTACTTC.